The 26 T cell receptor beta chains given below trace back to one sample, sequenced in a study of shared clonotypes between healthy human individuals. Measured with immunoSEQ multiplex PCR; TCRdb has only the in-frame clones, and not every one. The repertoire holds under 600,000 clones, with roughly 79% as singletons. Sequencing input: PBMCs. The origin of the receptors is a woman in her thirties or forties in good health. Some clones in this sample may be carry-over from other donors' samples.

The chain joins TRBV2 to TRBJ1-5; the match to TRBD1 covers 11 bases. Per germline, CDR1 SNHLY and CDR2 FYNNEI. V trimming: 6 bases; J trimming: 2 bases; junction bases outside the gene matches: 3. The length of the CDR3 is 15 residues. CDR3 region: CASRGTGGRNQPQHF. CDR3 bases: TGTGCCAGCAGGGGGACAGGGGGTCGCAATCAGCCCCAGCATTTT.

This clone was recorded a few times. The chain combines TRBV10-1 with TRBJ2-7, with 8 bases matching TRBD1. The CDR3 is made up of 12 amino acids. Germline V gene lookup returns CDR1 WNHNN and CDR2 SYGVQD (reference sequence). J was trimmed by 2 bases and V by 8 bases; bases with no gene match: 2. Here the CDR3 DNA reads TGCGCCAGCGGGACAGGAACCTACGAGCAGTACTTC. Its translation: CASGTGTYEQYF.

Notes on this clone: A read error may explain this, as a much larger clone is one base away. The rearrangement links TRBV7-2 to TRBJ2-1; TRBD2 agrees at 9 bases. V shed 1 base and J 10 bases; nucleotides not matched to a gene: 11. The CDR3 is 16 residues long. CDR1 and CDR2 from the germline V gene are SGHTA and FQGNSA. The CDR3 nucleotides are TGTGCCAGCAGCTTAGTGGCTAGCGGGACCTGGGAGGAGCAGTTCTTC. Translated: CASSLVASGTWEEQFF.

CDR3 amino acids: CAWSTQFGYTF. CDR3 DNA: TGTGCCTGGAGTACACAGTTTGGCTACACCTTC. The chain carries TRBV30 and TRBJ1-2, with no clear D. Trimming removed 2 bases from V and 7 bases from J, with 8 bases in between. The germline V gene encodes CDR1 GTSNPN and CDR2 SVGIG (reference sequence). The CDR3 sequence is 11 residues long. Full variable domain (rest looked up from reference TRBV30 and TRBJ1-2): SQTIHQWPATLVQPVGSPLSLECTVEGTSNPNLYWYRQAAGRGLQLLFYSVGIGQISSEVPQNLSASRPQDRQFILSSKKLLLSDSGFYLCAWSTQFGYTFGSGTRLTVV.

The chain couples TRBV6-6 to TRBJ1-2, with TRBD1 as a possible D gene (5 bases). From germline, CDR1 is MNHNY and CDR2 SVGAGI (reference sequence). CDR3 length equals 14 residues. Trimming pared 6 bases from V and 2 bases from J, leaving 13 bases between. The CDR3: CASSDLGVNYGYTF. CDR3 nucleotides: TGTGCCAGCAGCGACCTGGGGGTAAACTATGGCTACACCTTC.

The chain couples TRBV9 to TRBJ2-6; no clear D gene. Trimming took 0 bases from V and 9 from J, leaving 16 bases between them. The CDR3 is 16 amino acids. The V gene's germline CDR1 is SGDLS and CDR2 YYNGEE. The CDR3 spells CASSVGPPLLVNVLTF. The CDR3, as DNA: TGTGCCAGCAGCGTAGGTCCCCCCCTATTGGTCAACGTCCTGACTTTC.

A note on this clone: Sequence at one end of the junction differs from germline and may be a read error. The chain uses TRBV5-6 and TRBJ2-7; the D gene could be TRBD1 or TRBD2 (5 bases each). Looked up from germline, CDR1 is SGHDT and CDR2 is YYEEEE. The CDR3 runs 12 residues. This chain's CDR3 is CASSLVGDEKYF. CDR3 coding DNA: TGTGCCAGCAGCTTGGTAGGGGACGAGAAGTACTTC.

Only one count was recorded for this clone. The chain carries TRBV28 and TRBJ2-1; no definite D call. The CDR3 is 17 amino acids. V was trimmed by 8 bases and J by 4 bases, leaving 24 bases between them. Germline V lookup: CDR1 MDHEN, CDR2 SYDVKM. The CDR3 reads CASSSALTPRPYNEQFF. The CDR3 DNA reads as TGTGCCAGCTCATCGGCACTGACCCCTCGGCCTTACAATGAGCAGTTCTTC.

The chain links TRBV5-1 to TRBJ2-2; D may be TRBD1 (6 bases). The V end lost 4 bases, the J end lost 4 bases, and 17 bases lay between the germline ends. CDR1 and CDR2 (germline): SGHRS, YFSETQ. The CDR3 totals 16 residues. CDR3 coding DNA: TGCGCCAGCAGCCATTCCGGGACACCTTTCACCGGGGAGCTGTTTTTT. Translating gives CASSHSGTPFTGELFF.

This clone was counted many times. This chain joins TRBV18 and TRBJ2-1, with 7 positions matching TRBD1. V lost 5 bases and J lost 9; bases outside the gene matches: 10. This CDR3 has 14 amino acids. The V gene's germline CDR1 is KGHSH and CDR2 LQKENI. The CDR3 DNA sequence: TGTGCCAGCTCAGCTCTTGACAGGGAAGGTGAGCAGTTCTTC. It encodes CASSALDREGEQFF.

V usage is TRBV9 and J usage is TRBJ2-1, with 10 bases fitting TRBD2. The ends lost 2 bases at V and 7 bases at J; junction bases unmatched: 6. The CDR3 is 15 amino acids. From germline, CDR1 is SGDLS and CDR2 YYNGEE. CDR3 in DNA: TGTGCCAGCAGCGTCAGCGGGAGGGCCTGGAATGAGCAGTTCTTC. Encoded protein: CASSVSGRAWNEQFF.

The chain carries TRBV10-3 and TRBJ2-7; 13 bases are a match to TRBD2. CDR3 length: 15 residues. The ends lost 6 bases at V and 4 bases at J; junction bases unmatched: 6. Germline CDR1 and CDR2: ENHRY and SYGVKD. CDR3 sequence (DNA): TGTGCCATCAGACAAGGGACTAGCGGGACGTACGAGCAGTACTTC. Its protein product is CAIRQGTSGTYEQYF.

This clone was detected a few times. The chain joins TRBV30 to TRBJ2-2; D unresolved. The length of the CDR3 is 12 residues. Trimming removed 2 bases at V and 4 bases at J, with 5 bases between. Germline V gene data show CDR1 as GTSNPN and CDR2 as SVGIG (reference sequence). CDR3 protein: CAWSSITGELFF. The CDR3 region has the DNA TGTGCCTGGAGTTCGATCACCGGGGAGCTGTTTTTT.

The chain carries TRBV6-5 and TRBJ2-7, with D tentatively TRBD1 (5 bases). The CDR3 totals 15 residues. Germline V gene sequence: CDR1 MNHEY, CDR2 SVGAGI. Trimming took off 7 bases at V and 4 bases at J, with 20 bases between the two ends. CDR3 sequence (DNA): TGTGCCAGCATGGCCCGGCAGGGCATATTTTACGAGCAGTACTTC. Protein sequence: CASMARQGIFYEQYF.

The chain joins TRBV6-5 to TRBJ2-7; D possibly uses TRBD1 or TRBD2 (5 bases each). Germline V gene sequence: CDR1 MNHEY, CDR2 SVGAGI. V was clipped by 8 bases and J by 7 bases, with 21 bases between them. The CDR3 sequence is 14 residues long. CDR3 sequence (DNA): TGTGCCAGCGGGGTAGGTGGCGAGGGGCGGGAGCAGTACTTC. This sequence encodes CASGVGGEGREQYF.

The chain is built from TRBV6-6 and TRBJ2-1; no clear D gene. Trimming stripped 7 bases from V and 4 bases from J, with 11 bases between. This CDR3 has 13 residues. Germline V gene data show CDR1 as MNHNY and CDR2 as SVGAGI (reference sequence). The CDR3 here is CASTPGRYNEQFF. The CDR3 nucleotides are TGTGCCAGCACTCCTGGACGGTACAATGAGCAGTTCTTC.

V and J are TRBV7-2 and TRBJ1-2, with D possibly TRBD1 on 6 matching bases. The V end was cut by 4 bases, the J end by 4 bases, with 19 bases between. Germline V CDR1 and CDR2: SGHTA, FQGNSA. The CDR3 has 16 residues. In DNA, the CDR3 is TGTGCCAGCAGCTCATTGGACAGTCGCTCCCTCTATGGCTACACCTTC. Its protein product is CASSSLDSRSLYGYTF.

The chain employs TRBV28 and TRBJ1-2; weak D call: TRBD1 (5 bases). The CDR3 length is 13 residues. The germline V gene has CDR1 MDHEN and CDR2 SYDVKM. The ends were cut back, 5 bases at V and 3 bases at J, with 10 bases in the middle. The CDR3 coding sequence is TGTGCCAGCAGTACTCCGGGGGACTATGGCTACACCTTC. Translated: CASSTPGDYGYTF.

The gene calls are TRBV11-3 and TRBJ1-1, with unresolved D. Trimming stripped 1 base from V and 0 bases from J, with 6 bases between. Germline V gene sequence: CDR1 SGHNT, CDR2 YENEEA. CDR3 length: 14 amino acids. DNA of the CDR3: TGTGCCAGCAGCTTAGGCACTCTGAACACTGAAGCTTTCTTT. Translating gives CASSLGTLNTEAFF.

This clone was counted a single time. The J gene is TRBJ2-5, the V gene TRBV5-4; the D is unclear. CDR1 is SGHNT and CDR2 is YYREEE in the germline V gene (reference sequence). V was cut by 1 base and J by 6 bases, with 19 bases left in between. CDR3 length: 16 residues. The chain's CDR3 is CASSLMGRNLGKTQYF. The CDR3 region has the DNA TGTGCCAGCAGCTTGATGGGTAGGAACTTAGGGAAGACCCAGTACTTC.

CDR3 sequence: CASRLVLERNQPQHF. CDR3 DNA: TGTGCCAGTCGCTTAGTCCTGGAGCGCAATCAGCCCCAGCATTTT. The chain carries TRBV19 and TRBJ1-5; no clear D. The CDR3 is made up of 15 amino acids. V lost 8 bases, J lost 2 bases, and 16 bases lay in between. Germline values: CDR1 LNHDA, CDR2 SQIVND (reference sequence). Looking up the rest from reference TRBV19 and TRBJ1-5 gives the full variable domain: DGGITQSPKYLFRKEGQNVTLSCEQNLNHDAMYWYRQDPGQGLRLIYYSQIVNDFQKGDIAEGYSVSREKKESFPLTVTSAQKNPTAFYLCASRLVLERNQPQHFGDGTRLSIL.

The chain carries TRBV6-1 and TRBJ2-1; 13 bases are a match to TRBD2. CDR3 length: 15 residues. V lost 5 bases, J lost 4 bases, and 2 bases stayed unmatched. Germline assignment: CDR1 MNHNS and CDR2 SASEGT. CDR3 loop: CASSPGLAGYNEQFF. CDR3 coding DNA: TGTGCCAGCAGTCCGGGACTAGCGGGATACAATGAGCAGTTCTTC.

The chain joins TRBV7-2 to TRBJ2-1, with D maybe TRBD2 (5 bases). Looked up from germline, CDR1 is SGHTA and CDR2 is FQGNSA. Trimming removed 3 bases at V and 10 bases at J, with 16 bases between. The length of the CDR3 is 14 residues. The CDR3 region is CASSLDSHLREQFF. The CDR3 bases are TGTGCCAGCAGCTTGGACTCTCATTTGAGGGAGCAGTTCTTC.

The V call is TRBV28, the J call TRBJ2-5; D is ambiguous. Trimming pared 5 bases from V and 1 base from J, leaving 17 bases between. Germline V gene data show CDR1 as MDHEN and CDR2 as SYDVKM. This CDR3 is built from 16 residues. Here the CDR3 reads CASSLAGYTFQETQYF. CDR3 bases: TGTGCCAGCAGTCTCGCCGGTTACACTTTCCAAGAGACCCAGTACTTC. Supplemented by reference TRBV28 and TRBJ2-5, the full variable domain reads DVKVTQSSRYLVKRTGEKVFLECVQDMDHENMFWYRQDPGLGLRLIYFSYDVKMKEKGDIPEGYSVSREKKERFSLILESASTNQTSMYLCASSLAGYTFQETQYFGPGTRLLVL.

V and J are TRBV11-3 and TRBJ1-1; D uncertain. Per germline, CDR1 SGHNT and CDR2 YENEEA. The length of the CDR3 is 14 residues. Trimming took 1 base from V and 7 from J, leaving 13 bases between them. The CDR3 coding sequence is TGTGCCAGCAGCTTAGGGTCTGGGTTCGGTGAAGCTTTCTTT. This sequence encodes CASSLGSGFGEAFF.

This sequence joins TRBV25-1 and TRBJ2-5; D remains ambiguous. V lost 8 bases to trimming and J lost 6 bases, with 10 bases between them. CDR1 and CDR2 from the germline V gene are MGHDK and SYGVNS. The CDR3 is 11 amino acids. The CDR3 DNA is TGTGCCAGCGTGCATAGTAAGACCCAGTACTTC. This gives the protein CASVHSKTQYF.